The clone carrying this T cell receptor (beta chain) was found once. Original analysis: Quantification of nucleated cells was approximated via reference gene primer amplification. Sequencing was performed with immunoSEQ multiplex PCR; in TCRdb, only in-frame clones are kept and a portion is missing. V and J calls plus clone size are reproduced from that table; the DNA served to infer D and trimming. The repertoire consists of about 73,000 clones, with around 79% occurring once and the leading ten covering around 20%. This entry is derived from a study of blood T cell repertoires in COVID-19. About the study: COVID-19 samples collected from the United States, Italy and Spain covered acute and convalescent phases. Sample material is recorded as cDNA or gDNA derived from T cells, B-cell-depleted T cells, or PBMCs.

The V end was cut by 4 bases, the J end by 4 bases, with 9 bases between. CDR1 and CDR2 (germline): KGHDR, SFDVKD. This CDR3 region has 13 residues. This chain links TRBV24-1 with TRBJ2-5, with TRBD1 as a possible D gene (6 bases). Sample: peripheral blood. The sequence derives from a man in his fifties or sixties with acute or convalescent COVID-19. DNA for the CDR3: TGTGCCACCAGTGACAGGGGCGGAGAGACCCAGTACTTC. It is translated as CATSDRGGETQYF.